The rows below give T cell receptor beta chains drawn from one sample of a study of beta chain features in type 1 diabetes. Measured with immunoSEQ multiplex PCR; TCRdb has only the in-frame clones, and not every one. The data show about 410,000 clones, approximately 15% seen once. Sequencing was done on a sample of naive CD4+ T cells from blood. These receptors were taken from a man aged 25-45 years in good health. Both conserved end residues are part of each CDR3. D genes are given only for firm matches. For some rows the clone size is stated as once, few or many, or as a class when expanded; others skip it.

D gene	V gene	clone size	J gene	CDR3 protein	CDR3 DNA
TRBD2	TRBV4-3	-	TRBJ2-2	CASSRLAGGGTGELFF	TGCGCCAGCAGCCGGCTAGCGGGAGGAGGAACCGGGGAGCTGTTTTTT
-	TRBV29-1	few	TRBJ2-1	CSVAGGSSGEQFF	TGCAGCGTAGCCGGGGGAAGTTCCGGTGAGCAGTTCTTC
-	TRBV15	-	TRBJ1-6	CATSRDGRGGSPLHF	TGTGCCACCAGCAGAGATGGCAGGGGTGGTTCACCCCTCCACTTT
-	TRBV29-1	-	TRBJ2-2	CSVEDRTENTGELFF	TGCAGCGTTGAAGATCGGACAGAGAACACCGGGGAGCTGTTTTTT
-	TRBV15	few	TRBJ1-2	CATSRDRRGYTF	TGTGCCACCAGCAGAGACCGGCGTGGCTACACCTTC
TRBD2	TRBV4-2	-	TRBJ2-5	CASSQEIRRTSGYQETQYF	TGTGCCAGCAGCCAAGAAATTCGGAGGACTAGCGGATACCAAGAGACCCAGTACTTC
TRBD1	TRBV11-3	few	TRBJ2-1	CASSTRGPRQGATEQFF	TGTGCCAGCAGCACTCGTGGCCCCCGACAGGGGGCAACGGAGCAGTTCTTC
-	TRBV7-2	few	TRBJ2-3	CASSWTDTQYF	TGTGCCAGCAGCTGGACGGATACGCAGTATTTT
-	TRBV9	few	TRBJ1-3	CASSVVAEALNSGNTIYF	TGTGCCAGCAGCGTAGTTGCGGAGGCGCTGAACTCTGGAAACACCATATATTTT
-	TRBV6-6	-	TRBJ1-4	CASMRGILNEKLFF	TGTGCCAGTATGAGGGGTATCCTAAATGAAAAACTGTTTTTT
-	TRBV9	-	TRBJ1-1	CASSVGTGHRTAAFF	TGTGCCAGCAGCGTAGGAACGGGACACCGAACCGCGGCTTTCTTT
-	TRBV9	-	TRBJ1-2	CASSDSTSNYGYTF	TGTGCCAGCAGCGATTCAACAAGCAACTATGGCTACACCTTC
-	TRBV20-1	-	TRBJ1-2	CSARAGQGYTF	TGCAGTGCCAGGGCCGGGCAAGGCTACACCTTC
TRBD2	TRBV15	few	TRBJ2-7	CATSSSNGREDEQYF	TGTGCCACCAGCAGTTCTAATGGGAGGGAAGACGAGCAGTACTTC
-	TRBV29-1	-	TRBJ2-1	CSVTYPSRNEQFF	TGCAGCGTTACCTACCCGTCTAGGAATGAGCAGTTCTTC
-	TRBV5-4	few	TRBJ1-2	CASSLVTRENYGYTF	TGTGCCAGCAGCTTGGTAACCAGGGAGAACTATGGCTACACCTTC
-	TRBV20-1	few	TRBJ2-5	CSARERETQYF	TGCAGTGCTAGAGAAAGAGAGACCCAGTACTTC
-	TRBV5-4	few	TRBJ2-5	CASSSKETQYF	TGTGCCAGCAGCAGTAAAGAGACCCAGTACTTC
-	TRBV7-9	few	TRBJ1-4	CASSYGARNEKLFF	TGTGCCAGCAGCTACGGGGCCCGTAATGAAAAACTGTTTTTT
-	TRBV19	-	TRBJ1-1	CASSRSGGVGTEAFF	TGTGCCAGTAGTCGCAGTGGAGGGGTGGGCACTGAAGCTTTCTTT
TRBD1	TRBV11-2	-	TRBJ2-7	CASNPEPGTGVVF	TGTGCCAGCAACCCAGAGCCCGGGACAGGGGTTGTCTTC
TRBD2	TRBV11-2	few	TRBJ2-2	CASSPSGQVAGELFF	TGTGCCAGCAGCCCTAGCGGTCAGGTGGCCGGGGAGCTGTTTTTT
-	TRBV4-1	-	TRBJ2-7	CASSQDPGVRYEQYF	TGCGCCAGCAGCCAAGATCCCGGGGTGCGGTACGAGCAGTACTTC
-	TRBV11-1	-	TRBJ2-1	CASSLKSLTGKEGYNEQFF	TGTGCCAGCAGCTTAAAATCGTTGACAGGGAAGGAGGGCTACAATGAGCAGTTCTTC
-	TRBV25-1	few	TRBJ1-2	CASSESQSYGYTF	TGTGCCAGCAGTGAAAGTCAGTCCTATGGCTACACCTTC
-	TRBV2	few	TRBJ2-3	CASSGYPLPGHTFLSTDTQYF	TGTGCCAGCAGTGGCTATCCGCTCCCGGGACACACCTTCCTTAGCACAGATACGCAGTATTTT
TRBD1	TRBV4-2	few	TRBJ2-5	CASSPGTGTTGTQYF	TGTGCCAGCAGCCCCGGGACAGGGACCACGGGGACCCAGTACTTC
-	TRBV10-3	-	TRBJ2-2	CAVQGSSTGELFF	TGTGCCGTCCAGGGTAGCAGCACCGGGGAGCTGTTTTTT
-	TRBV6-6	few	TRBJ1-1	CASRSRDTEGAFF	TGTGCCAGCAGGAGCCGGGACACAGAGGGGGCTTTCTTT
-	TRBV5-4	-	TRBJ2-1	CASSRPARSGGNEQFF	TGTGCCAGCAGCCGCCCCGCGCGGTCGGGCGGCAATGAGCAGTTCTTC
-	TRBV6-5	-	TRBJ2-3	CASSFSRGTDTQYF	TGTGCCAGCAGTTTCAGCAGGGGAACAGATACGCAGTATTTT
TRBD2	TRBV5-4	-	TRBJ2-1	CASSHGLAGGNEQFF	TGTGCCAGCAGCCATGGACTAGCGGGAGGTAATGAGCAGTTCTTC
TRBD2	TRBV7-8	-	TRBJ2-3	CASRGLSAGPADTQYF	TGTGCCAGCAGGGGATTATCAGCGGGGCCCGCAGATACGCAGTATTTT
-	TRBV9	-	TRBJ1-3	CASSQERTASGNTIYF	TGTGCCAGCAGCCAAGAAAGGACAGCATCTGGAAACACCATATATTTT
TRBD1	TRBV13	few	TRBJ2-7	CASSPRDSYEQYF	TGTGCCAGCAGCCCCCGGGACAGCTACGAGCAGTACTTC
TRBD1	TRBV2	-	TRBJ1-5	CASSEALSGQGPSNQPQHF	TGTGCCAGCAGTGAAGCGCTTTCGGGACAGGGACCTAGCAATCAGCCCCAGCATTTT
-	TRBV4-3	few	TRBJ2-3	CASSQVAGNTDTQYF	TGCGCCAGCAGCCAAGTGGCGGGGAACACAGATACGCAGTATTTT
TRBD2	TRBV5-1	-	TRBJ2-5	CASSPQAGVKETQYF	TGCGCCAGCAGTCCTCAAGCGGGGGTAAAAGAGACCCAGTACTTC
TRBD1	TRBV30	-	TRBJ2-5	CAWTTTGGETQYF	TGTGCCTGGACCACGACAGGGGGGGAGACCCAGTACTTC
TRBD1	TRBV2	few	TRBJ2-7	CASVGDRGYEQYF	TGTGCCAGCGTTGGGGACAGGGGCTACGAGCAGTACTTC
-	TRBV7-3	-	TRBJ2-2	CASSLNPPSSTGELFF	TGTGCCAGCAGCTTAAATCCCCCCTCGAGCACCGGGGAGCTGTTTTTT
-	TRBV2	-	TRBJ1-2	CASRALGPTEHGYTF	TGTGCCAGCAGGGCTTTGGGACCCACTGAGCATGGCTACACCTTC
-	TRBV6-5	-	TRBJ2-5	CATARDAATQYF	TGTGCCACTGCCCGGGACGCCGCCACCCAGTACTTC
TRBD2	TRBV7-3	-	TRBJ2-5	CASRNRTSTETQYF	TGTGCCAGCAGGAACCGGACTAGTACGGAGACCCAGTACTTC
-	TRBV7-6	few	TRBJ2-5	CASSATRETQYF	TGTGCCAGCAGCGCAACCCGAGAGACCCAGTACTTC
-	TRBV5-1	few	TRBJ2-6	CASSERTGSGANVLTF	TGCGCCAGCAGCGAGAGAACAGGGTCCGGGGCCAACGTCCTGACTTTC
-	TRBV7-9	few	TRBJ1-2	CASTYQDSYGYTF	TGTGCCAGCACCTATCAAGATTCGTATGGCTACACCTTC
TRBD1	TRBV29-1	few	TRBJ2-3	CSSGQGTDTQYF	TGCAGCTCGGGACAGGGGACAGATACGCAGTATTTT